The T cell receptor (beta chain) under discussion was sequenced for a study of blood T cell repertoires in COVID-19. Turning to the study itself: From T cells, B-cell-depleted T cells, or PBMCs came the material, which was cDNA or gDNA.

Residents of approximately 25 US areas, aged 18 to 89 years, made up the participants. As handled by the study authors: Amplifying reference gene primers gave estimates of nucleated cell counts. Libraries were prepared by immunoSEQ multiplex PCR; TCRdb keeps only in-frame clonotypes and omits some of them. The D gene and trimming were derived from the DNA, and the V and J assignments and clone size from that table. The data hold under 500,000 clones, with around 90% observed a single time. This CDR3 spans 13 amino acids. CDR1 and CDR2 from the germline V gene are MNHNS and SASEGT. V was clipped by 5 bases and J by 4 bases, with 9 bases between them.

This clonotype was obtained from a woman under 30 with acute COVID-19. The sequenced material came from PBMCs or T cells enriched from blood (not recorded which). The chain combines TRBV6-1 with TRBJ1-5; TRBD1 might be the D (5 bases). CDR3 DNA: TGTGCCAGCAGTTATGGGACTAATCAGCCCCAGCATTTT. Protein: CASSYGTNQPQHF.